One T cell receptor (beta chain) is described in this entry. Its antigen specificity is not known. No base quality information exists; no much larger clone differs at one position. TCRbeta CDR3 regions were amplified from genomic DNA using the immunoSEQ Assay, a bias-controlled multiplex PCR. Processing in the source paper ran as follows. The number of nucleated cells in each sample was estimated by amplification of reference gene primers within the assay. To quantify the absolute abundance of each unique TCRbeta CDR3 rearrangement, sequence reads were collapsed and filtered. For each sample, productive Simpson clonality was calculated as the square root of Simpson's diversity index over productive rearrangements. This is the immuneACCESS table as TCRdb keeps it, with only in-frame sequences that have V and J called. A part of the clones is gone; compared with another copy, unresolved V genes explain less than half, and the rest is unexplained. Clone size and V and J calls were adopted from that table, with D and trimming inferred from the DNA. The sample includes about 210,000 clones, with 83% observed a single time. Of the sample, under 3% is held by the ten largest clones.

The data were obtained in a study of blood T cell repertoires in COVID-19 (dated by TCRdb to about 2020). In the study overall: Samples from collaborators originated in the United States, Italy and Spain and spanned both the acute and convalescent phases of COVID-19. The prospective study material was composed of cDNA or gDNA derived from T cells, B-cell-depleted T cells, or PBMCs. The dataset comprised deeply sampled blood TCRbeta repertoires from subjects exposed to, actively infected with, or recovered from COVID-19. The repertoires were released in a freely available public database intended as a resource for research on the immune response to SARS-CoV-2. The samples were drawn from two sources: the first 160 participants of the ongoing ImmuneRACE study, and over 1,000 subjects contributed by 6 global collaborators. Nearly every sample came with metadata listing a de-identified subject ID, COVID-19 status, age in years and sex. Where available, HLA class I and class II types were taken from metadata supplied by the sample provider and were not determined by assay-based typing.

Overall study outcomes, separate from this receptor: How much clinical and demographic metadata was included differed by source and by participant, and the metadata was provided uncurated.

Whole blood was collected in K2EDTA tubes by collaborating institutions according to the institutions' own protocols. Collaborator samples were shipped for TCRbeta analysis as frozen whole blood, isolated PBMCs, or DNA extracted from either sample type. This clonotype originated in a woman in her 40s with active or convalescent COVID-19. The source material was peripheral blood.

The bases read TGTGCCAGCAGCCGCTTGACAGTCTCTGGAAACACCATATATTTT. Its coded protein is CASSRLTVSGNTIYF. The V and J segments used are TRBV3-1 (or the pseudogene TRBV3-2) and TRBJ1-3; TRBD1 is a possible D gene, resting on 5 matching bases. Spanning cysteine to phenylalanine, the CDR3 consists of 15 amino acids. Only the CDR3 DNA is retained, 45 bases long and in frame from the first base. Trimming at the junction amounts to 4 bases on V and 0 bases on J, and the germline ends lie 10 bases apart. The germline V gene (reference sequence) sets CDR1 to LGHDT and CDR2 to YNNKEL.